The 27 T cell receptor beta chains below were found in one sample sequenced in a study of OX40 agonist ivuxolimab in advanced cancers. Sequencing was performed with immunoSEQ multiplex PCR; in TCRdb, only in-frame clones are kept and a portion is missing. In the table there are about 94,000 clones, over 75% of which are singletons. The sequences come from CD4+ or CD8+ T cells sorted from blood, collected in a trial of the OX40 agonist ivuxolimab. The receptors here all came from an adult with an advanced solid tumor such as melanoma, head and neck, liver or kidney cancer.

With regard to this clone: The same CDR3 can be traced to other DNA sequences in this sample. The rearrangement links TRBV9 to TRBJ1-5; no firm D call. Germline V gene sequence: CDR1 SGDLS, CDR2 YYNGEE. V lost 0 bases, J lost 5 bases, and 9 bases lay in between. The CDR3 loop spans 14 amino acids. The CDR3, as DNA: TGTGCCAGCAGCGTAGGGGGTATAGATCAGCCCCAGCATTTT. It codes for CASSVGGIDQPQHF.

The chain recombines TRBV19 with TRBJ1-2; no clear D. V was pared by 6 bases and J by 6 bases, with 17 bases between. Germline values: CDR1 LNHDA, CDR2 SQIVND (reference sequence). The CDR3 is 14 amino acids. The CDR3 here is CASSPTTAANGYTF. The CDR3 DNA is TGTGCCAGTAGCCCAACTACAGCAGCAAATGGCTACACCTTC.

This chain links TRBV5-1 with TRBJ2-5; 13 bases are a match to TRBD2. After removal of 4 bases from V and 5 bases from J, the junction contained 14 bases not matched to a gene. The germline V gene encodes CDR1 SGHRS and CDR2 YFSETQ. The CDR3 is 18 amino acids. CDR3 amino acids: CASSLGTSGASAWETQYF. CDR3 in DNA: TGCGCCAGCAGCCTAGGGACTAGCGGGGCGTCCGCCTGGGAGACCCAGTACTTC.

DNA for the CDR3: TGTGCCAGCAGCTCCCGAGGGGGGTTCTACGAGCAGTACTTC. Its protein product is CASSSRGGFYEQYF. V and J are TRBV7-2 and TRBJ2-5; possibly TRBD1 or TRBD2 for D (6 bases each). The DNA end is more similar to TRBJ2-7, so the J call may be wrong. CDR1 and CDR2 from the germline V gene are SGHTA and FQGNSA. The CDR3 is 14 residues long.

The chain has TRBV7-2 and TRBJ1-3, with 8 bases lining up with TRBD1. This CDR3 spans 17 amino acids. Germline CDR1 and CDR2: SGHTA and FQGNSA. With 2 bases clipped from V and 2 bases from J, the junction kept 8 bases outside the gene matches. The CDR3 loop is CASSLSRTGKAGNTIYF. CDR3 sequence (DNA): TGTGCCAGCAGCTTATCAAGGACAGGGAAGGCTGGAAACACCATATATTTT.

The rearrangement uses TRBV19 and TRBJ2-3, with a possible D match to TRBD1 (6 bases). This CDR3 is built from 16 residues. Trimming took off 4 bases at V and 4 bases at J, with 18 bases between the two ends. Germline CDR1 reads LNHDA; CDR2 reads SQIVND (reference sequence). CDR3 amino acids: CASSRIQGSGADTQYF. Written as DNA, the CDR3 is TGTGCCAGTAGTAGGATACAGGGCTCTGGGGCAGATACGCAGTATTTT.

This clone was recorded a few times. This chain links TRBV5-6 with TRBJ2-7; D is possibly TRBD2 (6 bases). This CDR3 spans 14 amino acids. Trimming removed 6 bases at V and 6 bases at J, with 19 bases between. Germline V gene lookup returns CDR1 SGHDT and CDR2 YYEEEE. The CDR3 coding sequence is TGTGCCAGCACCCAAACTCCTTCTAGCGCCGAGCAGTACTTC. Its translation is CASTQTPSSAEQYF.

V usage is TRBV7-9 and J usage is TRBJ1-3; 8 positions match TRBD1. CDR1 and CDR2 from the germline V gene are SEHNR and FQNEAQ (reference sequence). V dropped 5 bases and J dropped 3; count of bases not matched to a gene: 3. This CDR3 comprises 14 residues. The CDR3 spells CASSPDRVGNTIYF. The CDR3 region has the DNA TGTGCCAGCAGCCCGGACAGGGTTGGAAACACCATATATTTT.

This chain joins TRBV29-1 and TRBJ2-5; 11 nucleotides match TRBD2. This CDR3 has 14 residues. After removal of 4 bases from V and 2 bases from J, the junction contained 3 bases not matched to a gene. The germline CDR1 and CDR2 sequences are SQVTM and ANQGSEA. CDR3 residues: CSVGVAGGQETQYF. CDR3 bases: TGCAGCGTTGGGGTAGCGGGGGGGCAAGAGACCCAGTACTTC.

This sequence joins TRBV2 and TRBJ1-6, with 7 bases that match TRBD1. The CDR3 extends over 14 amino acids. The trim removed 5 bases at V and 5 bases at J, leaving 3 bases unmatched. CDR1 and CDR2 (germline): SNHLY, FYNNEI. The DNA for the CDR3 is TGTGCCAGCAGTTGGGACAGCAATAATTCACCCCTCCACTTT. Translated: CASSWDSNNSPLHF.

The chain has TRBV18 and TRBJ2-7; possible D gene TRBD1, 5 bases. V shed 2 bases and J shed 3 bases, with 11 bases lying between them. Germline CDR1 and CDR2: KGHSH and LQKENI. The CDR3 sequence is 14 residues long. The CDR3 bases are TGTGCCAGCTCACCAGGGGCCAGGGACTACGAGCAGTACTTC. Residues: CASSPGARDYEQYF.

For the CDR3, the DNA is TGTGCCAGCAGCTTAGGAACCAAATCCTACGAGCAGTACTTC. It encodes CASSLGTKSYEQYF. The V call is TRBV7-9, the J call TRBJ2-7; D gene ambiguous. Germline V CDR1 and CDR2: SEHNR, FQNEAQ (reference sequence). Trimming stripped 1 base from V and 1 base from J, with 8 bases between. CDR3 length: 14 amino acids.

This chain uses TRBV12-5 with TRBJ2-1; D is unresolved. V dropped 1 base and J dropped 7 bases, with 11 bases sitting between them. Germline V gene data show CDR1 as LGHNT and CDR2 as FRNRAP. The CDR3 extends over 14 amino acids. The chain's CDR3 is CASGLAVLLNEQFF. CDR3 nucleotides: TGTGCTAGTGGTTTGGCCGTCCTCTTGAATGAGCAGTTCTTC.

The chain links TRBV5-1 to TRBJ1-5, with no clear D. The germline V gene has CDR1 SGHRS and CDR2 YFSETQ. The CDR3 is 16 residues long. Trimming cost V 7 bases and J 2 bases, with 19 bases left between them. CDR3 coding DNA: TGCGCCAGCTCCCAGGCCCCCTTGGGTGGCAATCAGCCCCAGCATTTT. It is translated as CASSQAPLGGNQPQHF.

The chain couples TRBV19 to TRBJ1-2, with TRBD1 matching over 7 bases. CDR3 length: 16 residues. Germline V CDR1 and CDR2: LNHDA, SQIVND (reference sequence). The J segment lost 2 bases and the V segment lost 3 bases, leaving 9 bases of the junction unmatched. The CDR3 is CASSIVAGGGNYGYTF. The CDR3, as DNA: TGTGCCAGTAGTATTGTAGCAGGGGGAGGAAACTATGGCTACACCTTC.

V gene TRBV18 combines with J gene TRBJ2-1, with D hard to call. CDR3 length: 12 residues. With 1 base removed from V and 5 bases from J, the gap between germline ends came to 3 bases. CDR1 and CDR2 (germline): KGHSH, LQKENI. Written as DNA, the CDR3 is TGTGCCAGCTCACCACAGGACAATGAGCAGTTCTTC. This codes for CASSPQDNEQFF.

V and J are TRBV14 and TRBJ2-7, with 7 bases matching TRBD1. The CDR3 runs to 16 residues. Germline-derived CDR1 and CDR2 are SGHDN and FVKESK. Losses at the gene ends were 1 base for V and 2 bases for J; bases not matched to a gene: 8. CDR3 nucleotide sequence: TGTGCCAGCAGCCAAGGGCTATGGGGGACAGCCTACGAGCAGTACTTC. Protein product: CASSQGLWGTAYEQYF.

CDR3 in DNA: TGCGCCAGCTCCCCCGGGACCGAAGAGACCCAGTACTTC. This gives the protein CASSPGTEETQYF. This chain uses TRBV5-1 with TRBJ2-5; the D gene could be TRBD1 or TRBD2 (5 bases each). Germline V gives CDR1 SGHRS, CDR2 YFSETQ. The CDR3 extends over 13 amino acids. The V gene lost 7 bases and the J gene lost 3 bases, with 13 bases spanning the gap.

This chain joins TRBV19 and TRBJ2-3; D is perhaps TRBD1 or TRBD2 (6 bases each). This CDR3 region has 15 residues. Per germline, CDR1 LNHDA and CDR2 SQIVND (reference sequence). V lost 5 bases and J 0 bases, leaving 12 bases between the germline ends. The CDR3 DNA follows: TGTGCCAGTAGTTCCGGGGGCCATAGCACAGATACGCAGTATTTT. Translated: CASSSGGHSTDTQYF.

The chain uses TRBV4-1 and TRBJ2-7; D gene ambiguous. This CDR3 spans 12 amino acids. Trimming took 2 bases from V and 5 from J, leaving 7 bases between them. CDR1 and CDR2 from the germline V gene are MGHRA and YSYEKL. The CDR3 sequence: CASSQPFDEQYF. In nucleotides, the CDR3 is TGCGCCAGCAGCCAACCTTTCGACGAGCAGTACTTC.

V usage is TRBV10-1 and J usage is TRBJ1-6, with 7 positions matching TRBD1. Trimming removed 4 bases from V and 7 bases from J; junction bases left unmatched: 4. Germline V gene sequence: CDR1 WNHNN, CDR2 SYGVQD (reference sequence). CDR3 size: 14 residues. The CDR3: CASSAGGPNSPLHF. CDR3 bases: TGCGCCAGCAGTGCAGGGGGACCCAATTCACCCCTCCACTTT.

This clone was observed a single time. CDR3 loop: CASRTGTGDYGYTF. CDR3 sequence (DNA): TGCGCCAGCAGAACCGGGACAGGGGACTATGGCTACACCTTC. This rearrangement joins TRBV5-1 to TRBJ1-2; 10 positions match TRBD1. The CDR3 extends over 14 amino acids. The V and J ends lost 5 bases and 3 bases, in that order; junction bases with no gene match: 4. Germline CDR1 reads SGHRS; CDR2 reads YFSETQ.

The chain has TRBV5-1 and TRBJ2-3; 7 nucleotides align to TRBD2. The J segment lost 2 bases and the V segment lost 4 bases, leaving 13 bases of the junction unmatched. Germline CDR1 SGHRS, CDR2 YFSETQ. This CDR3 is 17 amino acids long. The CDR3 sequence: CASSPGLSVTSTDTQYF. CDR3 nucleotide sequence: TGCGCCAGCAGCCCGGGACTATCCGTGACTTCCACAGATACGCAGTATTTT.

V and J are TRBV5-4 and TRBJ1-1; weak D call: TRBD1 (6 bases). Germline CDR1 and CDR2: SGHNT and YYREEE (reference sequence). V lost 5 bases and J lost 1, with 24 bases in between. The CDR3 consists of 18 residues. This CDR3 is CASSSPGAAGYTNTEAFF. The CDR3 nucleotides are TGTGCCAGCAGTTCCCCAGGGGCGGCAGGTTACACGAACACTGAAGCTTTCTTT. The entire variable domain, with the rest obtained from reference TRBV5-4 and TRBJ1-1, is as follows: ETGVTQSPTHLIKTRGQQVTLRCSSQSGHNTVSWYQQALGQGPQFIFQYYREEENGRGNFPPRFSGLQFPNYSSELNVNALELDDSALYLCASSSPGAAGYTNTEAFFGQGTRLTVV.

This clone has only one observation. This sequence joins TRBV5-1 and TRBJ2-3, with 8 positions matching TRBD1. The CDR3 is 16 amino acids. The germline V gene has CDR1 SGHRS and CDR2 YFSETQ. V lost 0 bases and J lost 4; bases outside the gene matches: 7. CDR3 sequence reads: CASSLEKTGVADTQYF. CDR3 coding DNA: TGCGCCAGCAGCTTGGAGAAGACAGGGGTGGCAGATACGCAGTATTTT. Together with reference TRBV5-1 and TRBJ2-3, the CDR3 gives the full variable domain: KAGVTQTPRYLIKTRGQQVTLSCSPISGHRSVSWYQQTPGQGLQFLFEYFSETQRNKGNFPGRFSGRQFSNSRSEMNVSTLELGDSALYLCASSLEKTGVADTQYFGPGTRLTVL.

The CDR3 here is CASSTFDRVLTEYTF. In DNA form, the CDR3 reads TGTGCCAGCAGCACCTTCGACAGGGTCCTTACCGAGTACACCTTC. The chain links TRBV5-6 to TRBJ1-2; TRBD1 aligns across 7 bases. This CDR3 has 15 amino acids. Trimming removed 4 bases from V and 11 bases from J; junction bases left unmatched: 17. Germline loops: CDR1 SGHDT, CDR2 YYEEEE. Full variable domain (rest looked up from reference TRBV5-6 and TRBJ1-2): DAGVTQSPTHLIKTRGQQVTLRCSPKSGHDTVSWYQQALGQGPQFIFQYYEEEERQRGNFPDRFSGHQFPNYSSELNVNALLLGDSALYLCASSTFDRVLTEYTFGSGTRLTVV.

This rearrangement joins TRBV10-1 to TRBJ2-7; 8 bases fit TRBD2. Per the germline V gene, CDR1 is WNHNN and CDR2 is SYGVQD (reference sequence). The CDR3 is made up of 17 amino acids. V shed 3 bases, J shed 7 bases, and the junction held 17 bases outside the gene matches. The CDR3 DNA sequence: TGCGCCAGCAGTGATGGCCTCGGACTAGCCGTCCCGGGAGAGCAGTACTTC. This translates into CASSDGLGLAVPGEQYF.